This T cell receptor beta chain derives from a study of OX40 agonist ivuxolimab in advanced cancers. Measured with immunoSEQ multiplex PCR; TCRdb has only the in-frame clones, and not every one. The sample has around 39,000 clones; roughly four fifths are singletons. The TCR comes from an adult with an advanced solid tumor such as melanoma, head and neck, liver or kidney cancer. Source: CD4+ or CD8+ T cells sorted from blood, taken in a trial of the OX40 agonist ivuxolimab.

Written as DNA, the CDR3 is TGTGCCAGCAGCACCAGTAATAGCAATCAGCCCCAGCATTTT. It yields the protein CASSTSNSNQPQHF. The chain couples TRBV7-8 to TRBJ1-5; the D is unclear. The V gene lost 5 bases and the J gene lost 0 bases, with 8 bases spanning the gap. From germline, CDR1 is SGHVS and CDR2 FQNEAQ. The CDR3 has 14 amino acids.